The 14 T cell receptor beta chains reported below all come from one sample, sequenced in a study of beta chain features in type 1 diabetes. Of the isolated RNA, all was reverse transcribed, and so the sequenced material was expressed TCRB transcripts. Measured with immunoSEQ multiplex PCR; TCRdb has only the in-frame clones, and not every one. Among under 800,000 clones listed, around a sixth were seen once. Source material: naive CD4+ T cells from blood. These receptors all come from a man between 18 and 29 years old in good health.

The chain recombines TRBV12-5 with TRBJ1-5; a weak D match, TRBD1 (5 bases). In germline, CDR1 is LGHNT, CDR2 FRNRAP. The CDR3 spans 13 residues. V gave up 7 bases and J gave up 9 bases, with 16 bases separating them. In nucleotides, the CDR3 is TGTGCTAGTGCCCCATCGTCCACAGGGCCCCAGCATTTT. It yields the protein CASAPSSTGPQHF.

This clone was counted only a few times. The chain couples TRBV1 to TRBJ2-7. TRBV1 is annotated as a pseudogene. This CDR3 comprises 12 residues. The CDR3 reads CTSSQDRYEQYF. In DNA form, the CDR3 reads TGCACCAGCAGCCAAGATAGGTACGAGCAGTACTTC.

This clone was recorded once. This chain uses TRBV27 with TRBJ2-4; 8 nucleotides align to TRBD2. Per the germline V gene, CDR1 is MNHEY and CDR2 is SMNVEV (reference sequence). There are 15 residues in the CDR3. Losses at the gene ends were 8 bases for V and 8 bases for J; bases not matched to a gene: 14. The CDR3 loop reads CASASGGRGADIQYF. The CDR3 bases are TGTGCCAGCGCCTCGGGGGGGAGAGGTGCGGACATTCAGTACTTC.

This clone was recorded a few times. This chain uses TRBV5-1 with TRBJ2-7, with 10 bases aligning to TRBD1. CDR3 length equals 14 residues. Germline CDR1 SGHRS, CDR2 YFSETQ. The V and J ends lost 4 bases and 3 bases, in that order; junction bases with no gene match: 4. In DNA, the CDR3 is TGCGCCAGCAGCCCGGGACAGGGGAACTACGAGCAGTACTTC. This sequence encodes CASSPGQGNYEQYF.

This clone came up once. The chain carries TRBV7-2 and TRBJ2-5; a weak D match, TRBD1 (6 bases). Germline V gene sequence: CDR1 SGHTA, CDR2 FQGNSA. This CDR3 is built from 14 residues. Trimming stripped 5 bases from V and 4 bases from J, with 14 bases between. CDR3 nucleotides: TGTGCCAGCAGCCCAACAGGGAATGGAGAGACCCAGTACTTC. This codes for CASSPTGNGETQYF.

This sequence joins TRBV11-1 and TRBJ1-6; the D is unclear. The CDR3 is 14 residues long. V lost 5 bases and J 9 bases, leaving 14 bases between the germline ends. Germline CDR1 and CDR2: SGHAT and FQDESV (reference sequence). The CDR3 DNA is TGTGCCAGCAGCCAAATAGTCAATGGTTCACCCCTCCACTTT. It specifies CASSQIVNGSPLHF.

This chain connects TRBV6-6 to TRBJ1-1; tentative D call: TRBD1 (6 bases). Germline V gives CDR1 MNHNY, CDR2 SVGAGI (reference sequence). The germline V and J ends were trimmed by 5 bases and 6 bases, with 16 bases remaining between them. The CDR3 is 14 amino acids. CDR3 in amino acids: CASSAIQGKAEAFF. DNA for the CDR3: TGTGCCAGCAGTGCCATTCAGGGGAAAGCTGAAGCTTTCTTT.

The V gene is TRBV5-6, the J gene TRBJ2-7, with 7 bases identical to TRBD1. CDR3 size: 14 residues. The V segment lost 3 bases and the J segment 6 bases; nucleotides outside the gene matches: 9. Germline-derived CDR1 and CDR2 are SGHDT and YYEEEE. CDR3 residues: CASSWPTGKGEQYF. In nucleotides, the CDR3 is TGTGCCAGCAGCTGGCCGACAGGGAAGGGCGAGCAGTACTTC.

Comments on this clone: This same CDR3 is encoded by further DNA sequences in the sample. The genes are TRBV18 and TRBJ2-1, with 9 positions matching TRBD2. Germline V gives CDR1 KGHSH, CDR2 LQKENI. The CDR3 loop spans 16 amino acids. With 2 bases clipped from V and 2 bases from J, the junction kept 4 bases outside the gene matches. The CDR3 is CASSPGLAGAYNEQFF. CDR3 DNA sequence: TGTGCCAGCTCACCAGGTTTAGCGGGGGCCTACAATGAGCAGTTCTTC.

The gene calls are TRBV7-3 and TRBJ2-7, with a possible D match to TRBD2 (7 bases). The CDR3 consists of 13 residues. With 1 base removed from V and 5 bases from J, the gap between germline ends came to 9 bases. The V gene's germline CDR1 is SGHTA and CDR2 FQGTGA. In DNA, the CDR3 is TGTGCCAGCAGCTTAATGCGGGGGCACGAGCAGTACTTC. This codes for CASSLMRGHEQYF.

V gene TRBV29-1 combines with J gene TRBJ2-1, with TRBD2 matching over 14 bases. This CDR3 contains 15 residues. V trimming: 3 bases; J trimming: 10 bases; junction bases outside the gene matches: 8. The germline V gene encodes CDR1 SQVTM and CDR2 ANQGSEA. The CDR3 region is CSVDLGLAGVGEQFF. In DNA form, the CDR3 reads TGCAGCGTTGATCTGGGACTAGCGGGAGTAGGCGAGCAGTTCTTC.

This clone was counted only a few times. The chain recombines TRBV6-5 with TRBJ2-2; the D is unclear. Germline loops: CDR1 MNHEY, CDR2 SVGAGI. Deletions cut 10 bases from V and 1 base from J, with 16 bases between. The length of the CDR3 is 15 residues. CDR3 sequence (DNA): TGTGCCACCAAGAGTCCACGACGGAACACCGGGGAGCTGTTTTTT. The encoded protein is CATKSPRRNTGELFF.

The sample holds a few counts of this clone. This chain uses TRBV7-2 with TRBJ2-3; 12 nucleotides align to TRBD2. Per the germline V gene, CDR1 is SGHTA and CDR2 is FQGNSA. V lost 5 bases and J lost 4; bases outside the gene matches: 7. CDR3 size: 16 residues. CDR3 DNA sequence: TGTGCCAGCAGCCGGGGGACTAGCGGGTTCGCAGATACGCAGTATTTT. This codes for CASSRGTSGFADTQYF.

This clone was seen a few times. The same CDR3 also results from other DNA sequences found in this sample. V gene TRBV18 combines with J gene TRBJ2-6; no clear D. Deletions cut 1 base from V and 2 bases from J, with 6 bases between. This CDR3 comprises 15 residues. Germline V CDR1 and CDR2: KGHSH, LQKENI. The chain's CDR3 is CASSPQGPGANVLTF. The CDR3 DNA reads as TGTGCCAGCTCACCACAGGGCCCTGGGGCCAACGTCCTGACTTTC.